A single sample gave rise to the 20 T cell receptor beta chains below, sequenced in a study of post-analysis software for immune sequencing data. Study-wide findings and caveats: Four or five TRBV segments were more frequent in patients than controls; TRBV5-6, TRBV5-1 and TRBV20-1 belonged to this group.

Which antigens these TCRs recognize remains unknown. Libraries were made from TCR beta cDNA, and they carried unique molecular identifiers. TCRdb fed the PCR reads into MiXCR, producing one record per CDR3 protein. The sample has about 680,000 distinct CDR3 sequences, approximately 60% seen once. What was sequenced was blood. These receptors were obtained from a girl aged 2-15 years with multiple sclerosis.

The V and J genes are TRBV20-1 and TRBJ2-4; D might be TRBD1 or TRBD2, each matching 5 bases. Germline CDR1 reads DFQATT; CDR2 reads SNEGSKA (reference sequence). Trimming shortened V by 3 bases and J by 0 bases, and 9 bases separated the two germline ends. The CDR3 length is 14 residues. The CDR3 sequence: CSARRGIAKNIQYF. CDR3 in DNA: TGCAGTGCTAGGAGGGGTATAGCCAAAAACATTCAGTACTTC.

This chain joins TRBV20-1 and TRBJ1-1, with TRBD1 as a possible D gene (5 bases). Trimming took 4 bases from V and 3 from J, leaving 12 bases between them. CDR3 size: 13 residues. Looked up from germline, CDR1 is DFQATT and CDR2 is SNEGSKA (reference sequence). DNA for the CDR3: TGCAGTGCTAAGGGCCTGGGGGACACTGAAGCTTTCTTT. Protein sequence: CSAKGLGDTEAFF.

A few counts support this clonotype. The V call is TRBV4-3, the J call TRBJ2-1; 10 nucleotides align to TRBD2. CDR1 and CDR2 (germline): LGHNA, YSLEER. J lost 7 bases, V lost 1 base, and 19 bases had no gene match. The CDR3 loop spans 20 amino acids. The CDR3: CASSQGPSGSSGGARNEQFF. DNA of the CDR3: TGCGCCAGCAGCCAAGGTCCTTCGGGGTCCAGCGGGGGGGCCCGGAATGAGCAGTTCTTC.

The chain couples TRBV29-1 to TRBJ2-1; D uncertain. The CDR3 totals 13 residues. Germline values: CDR1 SQVTM, CDR2 ANQGSEA. Trimming pared 2 bases from V and 3 bases from J, leaving 8 bases between. As DNA, the CDR3 is TGCAGCGTTGAATTAGGGTTCTACAATGAGCAGTTCTTC. Residues: CSVELGFYNEQFF.

V and J are TRBV6-1 and TRBJ2-7; D is unclear. The length of the CDR3 is 13 residues. Germline loops: CDR1 MNHNS, CDR2 SASEGT. Trimming took off 4 bases at V and 10 bases at J, with 17 bases between the two ends. The CDR3 spells CASSVPPGWAQYF. The CDR3, as DNA: TGTGCCAGCAGTGTCCCTCCGGGTTGGGCCCAGTACTTC.

This clonotype was counted only a few times. The V and J genes are TRBV5-4 and TRBJ2-7, with 11 bases aligning to TRBD2. V gave up 1 base and J gave up 0 bases; unmatched junction bases: 6. Germline V lookup: CDR1 SGHNT, CDR2 YYREEE (reference sequence). This CDR3 is built from 17 residues. The CDR3 is CASSLRLAGGPSYEQYF. Here the CDR3 DNA reads TGTGCCAGCAGCTTGCGGCTAGCGGGAGGTCCCTCCTACGAGCAGTACTTC.

The chain has TRBV4-1 and TRBJ2-1; 11 positions match TRBD2. After removal of 3 bases from V and 3 bases from J, the junction contained 4 bases not matched to a gene. CDR1 and CDR2 (germline): MGHRA, YSYEKL. CDR3 size: 16 residues. The CDR3 coding sequence is TGCGCCAGCAGCCATCCGGGACTAGCGGTCTACAATGAGCAGTTCTTC. Its protein product is CASSHPGLAVYNEQFF.

The rearrangement links TRBV9 to TRBJ1-2; tentative D call: TRBD1 (5 bases). CDR3 length: 14 amino acids. The germline V and J ends were trimmed by 0 bases and 8 bases, with 14 bases remaining between them. CDR1 and CDR2 from the germline V gene are SGDLS and YYNGEE. CDR3 DNA: TGTGCCAGCAGCGTAGATCCGGGGCTAGGGGGCTACACCTTC. Translated: CASSVDPGLGGYTF.

The rearrangement links TRBV11-1 to TRBJ2-7, with 8 nucleotides matching TRBD2. CDR1 and CDR2 from the germline V gene are SGHAT and FQDESV (reference sequence). The CDR3 has 15 amino acids. V trimming: 0 bases; J trimming: 3 bases; junction bases outside the gene matches: 4. The CDR3 loop is CASSLAGLGSYEQYF. CDR3 DNA: TGTGCCAGCAGCTTAGCGGGACTAGGAAGCTACGAGCAGTACTTC.

This clonotype was found a few times. The chain couples TRBV20-1 to TRBJ2-3; D possibly corresponds to TRBD2 (6 bases). CDR3 length: 13 amino acids. V was clipped by 1 base and J by 5 bases, with 10 bases between them. CDR1 is DFQATT, CDR2 SNEGSKA, per germline (reference sequence). CDR3 in DNA: TGCAGTGCTAGAGCGGGAGAGAGAGATACGCAGTATTTT. It translates to CSARAGERDTQYF.

This clonotype was detected once. The genes are TRBV7-9 and TRBJ1-1; 7 nucleotides line up with TRBD1. V shed 2 bases, J shed 4 bases, and the junction held 4 bases outside the gene matches. This CDR3 region has 14 residues. Germline-derived CDR1 and CDR2 are SEHNR and FQNEAQ (reference sequence). The CDR3 here is CASSLTGASTEAFF. The CDR3 region has the DNA TGTGCCAGCAGCTTAACAGGGGCGAGCACTGAAGCTTTCTTT.

This clonotype has a handful of counts. The J gene is TRBJ2-1, the V gene TRBV5-1; perhaps TRBD1 as D (5 bases). Per the germline V gene, CDR1 is SGHRS and CDR2 is YFSETQ. The V end lost 3 bases, the J end lost 6 bases, and 16 bases lay between the germline ends. The length of the CDR3 is 15 residues. The DNA for the CDR3 is TGCGCCAGCAGCTATGGTCAGGGCTTGGTCAATGAGCAGTTCTTC. This sequence encodes CASSYGQGLVNEQFF.

The chain uses TRBV11-2 and TRBJ2-5; perhaps TRBD1 as D (5 bases). CDR3 length equals 15 residues. The germline V gene has CDR1 SGHAT and CDR2 FQNNGV. V was clipped by 5 bases and J by 1 base, with 14 bases between them. The CDR3 loop reads CASSPRQFLQETQYF. The DNA of the CDR3 is TGTGCCAGCAGCCCCCGACAGTTTCTCCAAGAGACCCAGTACTTC.

The CDR3, as DNA: TGCAGTGCCAGACCGGGAGGTACGAGGACGCAGTATTTT. Amino acid sequence: CSARPGGTRTQYF. This chain uses TRBV20-1 with TRBJ2-3; 7 nucleotides align to TRBD2. V was clipped by 6 bases and J by 9 bases; unmatched bases: 12. The length of the CDR3 is 13 residues. Germline lookup yields CDR1 DFQATT and CDR2 SNEGSKA (reference sequence).

V gene TRBV20-1 combines with J gene TRBJ2-7, with TRBD2 matching over 7 bases. Germline lookup yields CDR1 DFQATT and CDR2 SNEGSKA (reference sequence). The CDR3 totals 15 residues. J was trimmed by 0 bases and V by 6 bases; bases with no gene match: 11. The CDR3 region is CSARNERESSYEQYF. Here the CDR3 DNA reads TGCAGTGCCCGTAACGAGCGGGAATCCTCCTACGAGCAGTACTTC.

CDR3 sequence (DNA): TGTGCCAGCAGTGAACCTACTAGCGGGCCCACGCAGTATTTT. Translating gives CASSEPTSGPTQYF. The chain uses TRBV2 and TRBJ2-3; 9 nucleotides match TRBD2. Germline trimming cut 2 bases from V and 9 bases from J; bases unmatched to any gene: 6. CDR1 is SNHLY and CDR2 is FYNNEI in the germline V gene. The CDR3 totals 14 residues.

The chain links TRBV3-1 to TRBJ1-2; D ambiguous. This CDR3 is 14 amino acids long. The germline V and J ends were trimmed by 3 bases and 4 bases, with 12 bases remaining between them. The germline gives CDR1 LGHDT, CDR2 YNNKEL (reference sequence). CDR3 protein: CASSHRQPSYGYTF. The CDR3 DNA reads TGTGCCAGCAGCCACCGGCAGCCGTCCTATGGCTACACCTTC.

In its sample, this clonotype was seen a few times. The chain has TRBV6-5 and TRBJ2-7; no clear D. Per the germline V gene, CDR1 is MNHEY and CDR2 is SVGAGI. Trimming removed 0 bases from V and 3 bases from J, with 12 bases in between. This CDR3 has 15 residues. The CDR3 region has the DNA TGTGCCAGCAGTTACTCCGCGACTGGCAGCTACGAGCAGTACTTC. Its translation is CASSYSATGSYEQYF.

This clonotype has a handful of counts. The genes are TRBV29-1 and TRBJ2-1; the D is unclear. Trimming left V 1 base short and J 3 bases short, with 19 bases between. This CDR3 is 17 amino acids long. Germline lookup yields CDR1 SQVTM and CDR2 ANQGSEA. The CDR3 here is CSVEALSPYGSYNEQFF. DNA for the CDR3: TGCAGCGTTGAAGCACTCTCCCCCTATGGCAGCTACAATGAGCAGTTCTTC.

V and J are TRBV19 and TRBJ2-1; 13 positions agree with TRBD2. CDR3 length equals 18 residues. Germline CDR1 LNHDA, CDR2 SQIVND (reference sequence). V lost 5 bases and J lost 7; bases outside the gene matches: 14. The CDR3 reads CASSLTSGRASGLNEQFF. The CDR3 DNA reads TGTGCCAGTAGTCTTACTAGCGGGAGGGCCTCGGGGCTGAATGAGCAGTTCTTC.